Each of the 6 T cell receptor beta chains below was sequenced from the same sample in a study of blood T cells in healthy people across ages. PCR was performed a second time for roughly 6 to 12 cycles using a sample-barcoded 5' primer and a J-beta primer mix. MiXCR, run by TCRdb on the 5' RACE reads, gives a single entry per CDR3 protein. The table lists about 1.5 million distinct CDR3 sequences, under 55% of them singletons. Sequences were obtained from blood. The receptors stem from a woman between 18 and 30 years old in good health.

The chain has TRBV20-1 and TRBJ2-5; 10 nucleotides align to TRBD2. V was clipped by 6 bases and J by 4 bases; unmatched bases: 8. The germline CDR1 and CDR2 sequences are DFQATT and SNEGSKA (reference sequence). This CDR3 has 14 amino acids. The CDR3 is CSAPASGRGETQYF. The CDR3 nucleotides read TGCAGTGCACCGGCAAGCGGGAGGGGAGAGACCCAGTACTTC.

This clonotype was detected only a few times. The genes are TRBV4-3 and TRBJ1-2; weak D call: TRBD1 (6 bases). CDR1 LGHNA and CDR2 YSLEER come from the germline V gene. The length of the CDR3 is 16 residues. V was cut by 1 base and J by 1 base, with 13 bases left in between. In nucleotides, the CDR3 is TGCGCCAGCAGCCAAGGTTATTACAGGGATAACTATGGCTACACCTTC. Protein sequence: CASSQGYYRDNYGYTF.

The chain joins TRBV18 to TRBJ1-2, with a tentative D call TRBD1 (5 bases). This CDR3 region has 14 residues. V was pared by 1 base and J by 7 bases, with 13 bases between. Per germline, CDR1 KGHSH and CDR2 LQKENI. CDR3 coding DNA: TGTGCCAGCTCACCACTCCAGGGAACCGTTGGCTACACCTTC. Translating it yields CASSPLQGTVGYTF.

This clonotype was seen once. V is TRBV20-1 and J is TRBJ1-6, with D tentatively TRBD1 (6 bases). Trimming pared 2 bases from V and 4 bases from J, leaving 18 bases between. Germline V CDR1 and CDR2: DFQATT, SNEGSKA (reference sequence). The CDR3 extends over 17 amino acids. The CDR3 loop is CSARKGGHNPYNSPLHF. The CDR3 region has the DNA TGCAGTGCTAGAAAGGGGGGCCACAATCCATATAATTCACCCCTCCACTTT.

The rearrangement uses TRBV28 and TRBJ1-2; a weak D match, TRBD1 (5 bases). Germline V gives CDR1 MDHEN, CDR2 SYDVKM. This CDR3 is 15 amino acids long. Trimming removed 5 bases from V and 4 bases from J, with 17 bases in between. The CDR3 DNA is TGTGCCAGCAGTGCCAGGCTCCTAAGGGGCTATGGCTACACCTTC. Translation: CASSARLLRGYGYTF.

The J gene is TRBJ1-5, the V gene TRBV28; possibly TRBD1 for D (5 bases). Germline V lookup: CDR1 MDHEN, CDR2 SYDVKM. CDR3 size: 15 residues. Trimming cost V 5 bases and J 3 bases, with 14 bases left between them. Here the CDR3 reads CASSRSSGLNQPQHF. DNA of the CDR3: TGTGCCAGCAGTAGATCCTCAGGGCTCAATCAGCCCCAGCATTTT.